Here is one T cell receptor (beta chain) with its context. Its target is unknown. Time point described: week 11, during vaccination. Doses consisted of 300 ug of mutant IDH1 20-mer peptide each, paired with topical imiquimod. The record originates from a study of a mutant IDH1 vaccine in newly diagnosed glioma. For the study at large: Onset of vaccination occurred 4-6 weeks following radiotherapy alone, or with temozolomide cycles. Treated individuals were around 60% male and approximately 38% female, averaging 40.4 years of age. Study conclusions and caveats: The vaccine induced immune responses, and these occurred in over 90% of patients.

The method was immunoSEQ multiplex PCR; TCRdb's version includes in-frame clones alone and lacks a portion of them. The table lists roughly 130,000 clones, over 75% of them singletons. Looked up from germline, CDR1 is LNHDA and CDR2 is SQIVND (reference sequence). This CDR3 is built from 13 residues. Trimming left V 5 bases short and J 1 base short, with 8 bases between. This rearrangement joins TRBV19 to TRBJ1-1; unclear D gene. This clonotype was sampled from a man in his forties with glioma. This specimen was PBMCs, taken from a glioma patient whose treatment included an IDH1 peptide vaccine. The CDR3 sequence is CASSPERNTEAFF. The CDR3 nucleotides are TGTGCCAGTAGTCCCGAGAGGAACACTGAAGCTTTCTTT.